Presented here are 22 T cell receptor beta chains from one specimen sequenced in a study of cytomegalovirus exposure and HLA in healthy donors. Researchers ran the PCR with 60 Vbeta and 13 Jbeta primers. Data came from immunoSEQ multiplex PCR; TCRdb stores just in-frame clones and leaves some out. The sample lists about 160,000 clones, about 79% occurring once. Sequencing was performed on PBMCs. The origin of the receptors is a man aged 45-65 years in good health and CMV-seropositive.

The chain carries TRBV4-2 and TRBJ2-2; TRBD1 might be the D (6 bases). V was cut by 4 bases and J by 4 bases, with 13 bases left in between. This CDR3 has 15 residues. Germline CDR1 LGHNA, CDR2 YNFKEQ. Here the CDR3 reads CASSPLTGGTGELFF. The CDR3 DNA reads TGTGCCAGCAGCCCCCTGACAGGCGGCACCGGGGAGCTGTTTTTT.

The rearrangement joins TRBV29-1 to TRBJ2-7; maybe TRBD1 (6 bases). Germline lookup yields CDR1 SQVTM and CDR2 ANQGSEA. Between the trimmed V and J ends, which lost 0 bases and 2 bases, there was a span of 14 bases. This CDR3 has 15 residues. The CDR3: CSVEDPNRVPYEQYF. The DNA of the CDR3 is TGCAGCGTTGAAGACCCCAACAGGGTACCCTACGAGCAGTACTTC.

This clone occurred once. This chain uses TRBV27 with TRBJ2-3, with TRBD2 as a possible D gene (6 bases). In germline, CDR1 is MNHEY, CDR2 SMNVEV (reference sequence). The CDR3 consists of 14 residues. V was cut by 8 bases and J by 8 bases, with 20 bases left in between. The CDR3 is CASAPSGVLGTQYF. In DNA, the CDR3 is TGTGCCAGCGCCCCCTCGGGAGTCCTCGGTACGCAGTATTTT.

Comment on this clone: Other DNA sequences of this sample code for an identical CDR3. The chain combines TRBV20-1 with TRBJ2-3; D gene uncertain. V was clipped by 6 bases and J by 4 bases, with 8 bases between them. The CDR3 is made up of 11 amino acids. Germline V lookup: CDR1 DFQATT, CDR2 SNEGSKA (reference sequence). CDR3 nucleotides: TGCAGTGCGGGCGCCGCAGATACGCAGTATTTT. Translated: CSAGAADTQYF.

This chain uses TRBV18 with TRBJ2-7, with 11 nucleotides matching TRBD2. Germline V CDR1 and CDR2: KGHSH, LQKENI. The CDR3 contains 16 residues. V trimming: 3 bases; J trimming: 2 bases; junction bases outside the gene matches: 6. CDR3 coding DNA: TGTGCCAGCTCACCTGCTAGCGGGGGGTTACCCTACGAGCAGTACTTC. Protein product: CASSPASGGLPYEQYF.

The chain has TRBV10-2 and TRBJ1-2; the match to TRBD1 covers 7 bases. Trimming at V came to 2 bases and at J to 4 bases, leaving 1 base not matched to a gene. The CDR3 totals 13 residues. CDR1 and CDR2 from the germline V gene are WSHSY and SAAADI. The chain's CDR3 is CASSETGVYGYTF. The DNA for the CDR3 is TGCGCCAGCAGTGAGACAGGGGTCTATGGCTACACCTTC.

The chain is built from TRBV5-4 and TRBJ1-1; no reliable D call. The CDR3 length is 15 residues. Germline lookup yields CDR1 SGHNT and CDR2 YYREEE (reference sequence). Trimming took 0 bases from V and 4 from J, leaving 13 bases between them. CDR3 loop: CASSLATNLLTEAFF. The CDR3 nucleotides read TGTGCCAGCAGCTTGGCCACTAACCTCCTCACTGAAGCTTTCTTT.

The gene calls are TRBV5-1 and TRBJ1-3; D uncertain. The CDR3 covers 13 residues. V gave up 3 bases and J gave up 0 bases, with 4 bases separating them. Looked up from germline, CDR1 is SGHRS and CDR2 is YFSETQ. The DNA of the CDR3 is TGCGCCAGCAGCTCAGACTCTGGAAACACCATATATTTT. Translation gives CASSSDSGNTIYF.

The genes are TRBV25-1 and TRBJ1-2; 8 nucleotides align to TRBD1. With V trimmed by 6 bases and J by 5 bases, 8 bases remained unmatched. This CDR3 comprises 14 residues. Germline-derived CDR1 and CDR2 are MGHDK and SYGVNS. CDR3 in amino acids: CASRGAGQGYGYTF. The CDR3 region has the DNA TGTGCCAGCAGAGGAGCCGGACAGGGTTATGGCTACACCTTC.

Written as DNA, the CDR3 is TGTGCCAGCAGCCCTGAACTCTCTGGGGCCAACGTCCTGACTTTC. The encoded protein is CASSPELSGANVLTF. V is TRBV7-2 and J is TRBJ2-6; D gene uncertain. The CDR3 spans 15 residues. Trimming left V 5 bases short and J 0 bases short, with 8 bases between. Per germline, CDR1 SGHTA and CDR2 FQGNSA. Using reference TRBV7-2 and TRBJ2-6 for the parts outside the CDR3, the full variable domain is GAGVSQSPSNKVTEKGKDVELRCDPISGHTALYWYRQSLGQGLEFLIYFQGNSAPDKSGLPSDRFSAERTGGSVSTLTIQRTQQEDSAVYLCASSPELSGANVLTFGAGSRLTVL.

This clone was counted a few times. In nucleotides, the CDR3 is TGTGCCAGCAGTTACGATGGTGGGGGGTACAATGAGCAGTTCTTC. Translation gives CASSYDGGGYNEQFF. The chain recombines TRBV6-5 with TRBJ2-1; possibly TRBD2 for D (6 bases). This CDR3 spans 15 amino acids. Per germline, CDR1 MNHEY and CDR2 SVGAGI. The V and J ends lost 2 bases and 4 bases respectively, with 12 bases between them.

The chain recombines TRBV4-1 with TRBJ1-2; a weak D match, TRBD1 (5 bases). The CDR3 loop spans 20 amino acids. The germline V and J ends were trimmed by 0 bases and 1 base, with 24 bases remaining between them. Looked up from germline, CDR1 is MGHRA and CDR2 is YSYEKL. CDR3 sequence: CASSQDGFRGAAAVNYGYTF. CDR3 bases: TGCGCCAGCAGCCAAGATGGGTTTAGGGGCGCTGCGGCTGTTAACTATGGCTACACCTTC.

The genes are TRBV4-1 and TRBJ2-3; D unresolved. From germline, CDR1 is MGHRA and CDR2 YSYEKL. CDR3 length: 14 residues. Trimming cost V 6 bases and J 0 bases, with 10 bases left between them. CDR3 DNA: TGCGCCAGCAGTCCTCATACTAGCACAGATACGCAGTATTTT. This translates into CASSPHTSTDTQYF.

This chain links TRBV28 with TRBJ1-3; D gene ambiguous. In germline, CDR1 is MDHEN, CDR2 SYDVKM. This CDR3 contains 14 residues. Trimming removed 8 bases at V and 4 bases at J, with 15 bases between. The CDR3 nucleotides are TGTGCCAGCCGGGAAAACGGCGCCGGAAACACCATATATTTT. The encoded protein is CASRENGAGNTIYF.

The genes are TRBV10-1 and TRBJ2-2, with TRBD1 matching 8 bases. The CDR3 loop spans 15 amino acids. The germline CDR1 and CDR2 sequences are WNHNN and SYGVQD (reference sequence). J gave up 4 bases and V 6 bases, and 7 bases lay outside the gene matches. In DNA form, the CDR3 reads TGCGCCAGCAGCCCGACGACAGGGGTCACCGGGGAGCTGTTTTTT. Protein product: CASSPTTGVTGELFF.

This chain links TRBV18 with TRBJ2-1, with D perhaps matching TRBD1 (7 bases). The CDR3 runs 15 residues. Trimming left V 7 bases short and J 0 bases short, with 13 bases between. CDR1 is KGHSH and CDR2 is LQKENI in the germline V gene. DNA of the CDR3: TGTGCCAGCTGGAGGGACAGCAGCTCCTACAATGAGCAGTTCTTC. Translation: CASWRDSSSYNEQFF.

The chain is built from TRBV11-2 and TRBJ2-1, with a weak D call TRBD2 (6 bases). The germline V and J ends were trimmed by 0 bases and 8 bases, with 14 bases remaining between them. The CDR3 sequence is 15 residues long. Germline values: CDR1 SGHAT, CDR2 FQNNGV. CDR3 in amino acids: CASSLDLAKGDEQFF. DNA for the CDR3: TGTGCCAGCAGCTTAGACCTAGCGAAGGGCGATGAGCAGTTCTTC.

This rearrangement joins TRBV5-6 to TRBJ2-1; TRBD2 aligns across 7 bases. The germline gives CDR1 SGHDT, CDR2 YYEEEE. This CDR3 has 17 amino acids. The ends lost 0 bases at V and 0 bases at J; junction bases unmatched: 6. CDR3 amino acids: CASSLVSSGDSYNEQFF. The CDR3 region has the DNA TGTGCCAGCAGCTTGGTTTCTAGCGGAGACTCCTACAATGAGCAGTTCTTC.

This chain uses TRBV2 with TRBJ2-5, with 11 bases lining up with TRBD2. The CDR3 sequence is 15 residues long. J lost 5 bases, V lost 3 bases, and 5 bases had no gene match. Germline CDR1 and CDR2: SNHLY and FYNNEI. CDR3 residues: CASSELAGGDETQYF. CDR3 nucleotides: TGTGCCAGCAGTGAGCTAGCGGGGGGAGACGAGACCCAGTACTTC.

The gene calls are TRBV19 and TRBJ1-1; TRBD1 matches 8 bases. CDR1 is LNHDA, CDR2 SQIVND, per germline (reference sequence). CDR3 length equals 14 residues. Germline trimming cut 3 bases from V and 5 bases from J; bases unmatched to any gene: 5. CDR3 in amino acids: CASSIMTGDTEAFF. Here the CDR3 DNA reads TGTGCCAGTAGTATCATGACAGGGGATACTGAAGCTTTCTTT. Full variable domain (outside the CDR3, taken from reference TRBV19 and TRBJ1-1): DGGITQSPKYLFRKEGQNVTLSCEQNLNHDAMYWYRQDPGQGLRLIYYSQIVNDFQKGDIAEGYSVSREKKESFPLTVTSAQKNPTAFYLCASSIMTGDTEAFFGQGTRLTVV.

The chain has TRBV29-1 and TRBJ2-5, with D maybe TRBD2 (6 bases). CDR3 length equals 16 residues. V dropped 0 bases and J dropped 11 bases, with 25 bases sitting between them. Germline V gives CDR1 SQVTM, CDR2 ANQGSEA. This CDR3 is CSVEDYKGTRGGEQYF. The DNA for the CDR3 is TGCAGCGTTGAAGATTATAAAGGGACCCGGGGAGGTGAGCAGTACTTC.

This sequence joins TRBV29-1 and TRBJ1-1; unclear D gene. The V end was cut by 0 bases, the J end by 5 bases, with 7 bases between. The CDR3 length is 12 residues. The germline CDR1 and CDR2 sequences are SQVTM and ANQGSEA. The CDR3 sequence: CSVEDPGTEAFF. In DNA form, the CDR3 reads TGCAGCGTTGAAGACCCGGGGACTGAAGCTTTCTTT. Full variable domain (rest looked up from reference TRBV29-1 and TRBJ1-1): SAVISQKPSRDICQRGTSLTIQCQVDSQVTMMFWYRQQPGQSLTLIATANQGSEATYESGFVIDKFPISRPNLTFSTLTVSNMSPEDSSIYLCSVEDPGTEAFFGQGTRLTVV.